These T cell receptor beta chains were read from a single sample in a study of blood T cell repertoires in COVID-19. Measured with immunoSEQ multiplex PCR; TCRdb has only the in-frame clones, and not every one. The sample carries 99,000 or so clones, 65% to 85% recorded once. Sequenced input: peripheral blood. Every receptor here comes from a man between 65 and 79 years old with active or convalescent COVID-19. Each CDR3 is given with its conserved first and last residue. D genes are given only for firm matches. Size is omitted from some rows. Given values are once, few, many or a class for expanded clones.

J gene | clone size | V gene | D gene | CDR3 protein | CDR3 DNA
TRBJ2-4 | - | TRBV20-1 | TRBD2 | CSASGPAGVIKNIQYF | TGCAGTGCTAGTGGGCCAGCGGGGGTCATCAAAAACATTCAGTACTTC
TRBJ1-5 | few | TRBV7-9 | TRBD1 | CASSKDRVDQPQHF | TGTGCCAGCAGCAAGGACAGGGTGGATCAGCCCCAGCATTTT
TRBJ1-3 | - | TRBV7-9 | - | CASSLRGTPGGNTIYF | TGTGCCAGCAGCCTTAGGGGGACCCCAGGAGGAAACACCATATATTTT
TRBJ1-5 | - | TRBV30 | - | CAWSVNSDSNQPQHF | TGTGCCTGGAGTGTAAATTCAGATAGCAATCAGCCCCAGCATTTT
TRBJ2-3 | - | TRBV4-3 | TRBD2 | CASSQRLAGGRDTQYF | TGCGCCAGCAGCCAAAGACTAGCGGGGGGGCGAGATACGCAGTATTTT
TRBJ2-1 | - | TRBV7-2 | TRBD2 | CASSARASGALVNEQFF | TGTGCCAGCAGCGCCAGAGCTAGCGGGGCCCTAGTGAATGAGCAGTTCTTC
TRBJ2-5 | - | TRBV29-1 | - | CSGGRGGEETQYF | TGCAGCGGAGGGAGGGGGGGCGAGGAGACCCAGTACTTC
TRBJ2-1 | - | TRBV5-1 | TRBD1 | CASSLGDRVGGGEQFF | TGCGCCAGCAGCTTGGGGGACAGGGTTGGCGGTGGTGAGCAGTTCTTC
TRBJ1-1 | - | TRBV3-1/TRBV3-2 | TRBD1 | CASSQEGTVGLGNTEAFF | TGTGCCAGCAGCCAAGAAGGGACAGTGGGACTAGGGAACACTGAAGCTTTCTTT
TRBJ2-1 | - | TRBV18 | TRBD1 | CASSPDRGRENEQFF | TGTGCCAGCTCACCAGACAGGGGAAGGGAGAATGAGCAGTTCTTC
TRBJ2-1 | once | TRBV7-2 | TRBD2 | CASSPPERGSSYNEQFF | TGTGCCAGCAGCCCCCCTGAGCGGGGGAGCTCCTACAATGAGCAGTTCTTC
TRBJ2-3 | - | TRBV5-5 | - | CASSLFTVADTQYF | TGTGCCAGCAGCTTGTTCACAGTGGCAGATACGCAGTATTTT
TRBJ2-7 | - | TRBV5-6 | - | CASSSGFSYEQYF | TGTGCCAGCAGTTCAGGATTCTCCTACGAGCAGTACTTC
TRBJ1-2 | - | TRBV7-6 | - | CASGQTGYGYTF | TGTGCCAGCGGTCAAACGGGCTATGGCTACACCTTC
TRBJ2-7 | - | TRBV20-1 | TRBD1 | CSASGTGGYEQYF | TGCAGTGCTAGTGGGACAGGGGGCTACGAGCAGTACTTC
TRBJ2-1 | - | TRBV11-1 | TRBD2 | CASSLAFAGGHHEQFF | TGTGCCAGCAGCTTAGCTTTCGCGGGGGGCCATCATGAGCAGTTCTTC
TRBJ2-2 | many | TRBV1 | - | CTSSGKRGNTGELFF | TGCACCAGCAGCGGGAAGCGGGGGAACACCGGGGAGCTGTTTTTT
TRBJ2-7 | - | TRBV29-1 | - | CSVEVGGRREQYF | TGCAGCGTTGAAGTCGGTGGGAGGAGGGAGCAGTACTTC
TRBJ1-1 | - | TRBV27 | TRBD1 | CASSRQQGANTEAFF | TGTGCCAGCAGCCGACAACAGGGGGCCAACACTGAAGCTTTCTTT
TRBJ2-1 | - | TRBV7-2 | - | CASSLLTAVNEQFF | TGTGCCAGCAGCTTATTAACAGCTGTGAATGAGCAGTTCTTC
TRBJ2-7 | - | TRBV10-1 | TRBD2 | CASSESRSGGILYEQYF | TGCGCCAGCAGTGAGTCCCGCTCGGGGGGTATCCTCTACGAGCAGTACTTC
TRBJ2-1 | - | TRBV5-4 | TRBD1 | CASSTRDRASNEQFF | TGTGCCAGCAGCACCCGGGACAGGGCGTCCAATGAGCAGTTCTTC
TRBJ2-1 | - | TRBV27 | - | CATLAPSGNEQFF | TGTGCCACCCTAGCCCCCAGCGGGAATGAGCAGTTCTTC
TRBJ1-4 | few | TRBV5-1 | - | CASSLEGTGNEKLFF | TGCGCCAGCAGCTTGGAGGGCACAGGAAATGAAAAACTGTTTTTT
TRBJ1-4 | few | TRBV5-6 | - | CASSLAFPPGGASEKLFF | TGTGCCAGCAGCTTGGCTTTCCCCCCGGGGGGGGCAAGTGAAAAACTGTTTTTT
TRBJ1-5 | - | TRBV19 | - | CASKGQGAGQPQHF | TGTGCCAGTAAGGGTCAGGGAGCGGGTCAGCCCCAGCATTTT
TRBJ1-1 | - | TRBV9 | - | CASSVESDTEAFF | TGTGCCAGCAGCGTAGAGTCGGACACTGAAGCTTTCTTT
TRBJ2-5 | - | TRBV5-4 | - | CASSGGTAGETQYF | TGTGCCAGCAGCGGGGGGACAGCCGGAGAGACCCAGTACTTC
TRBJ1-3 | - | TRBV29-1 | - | CSVEGGKENTIYF | TGCAGCGTTGAAGGAGGGAAAGAAAACACCATATATTTT
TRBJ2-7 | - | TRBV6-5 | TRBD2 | CASKYGGARTYEQYF | TGTGCCAGCAAGTACGGGGGGGCCCGCACCTACGAGCAGTACTTC
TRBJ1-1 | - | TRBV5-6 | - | CASSSRAGGDTEAFF | TGTGCCAGCAGCTCCCGGGCCGGAGGTGACACTGAAGCTTTCTTT
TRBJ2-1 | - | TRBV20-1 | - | CSATINEQFF | TGCAGTGCTACCATCAATGAGCAGTTCTTC
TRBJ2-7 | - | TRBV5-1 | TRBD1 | CASRIGTGGYEQYF | TGCGCCAGCAGGATCGGGACAGGGGGCTACGAGCAGTACTTC
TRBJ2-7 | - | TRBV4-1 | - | CASSQEMGWGDYEQYF | TGCGCCAGCAGCCAAGAAATGGGGTGGGGGGACTACGAGCAGTACTTC
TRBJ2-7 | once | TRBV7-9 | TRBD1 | CASSPLRDRVYEQYF | TGTGCCAGCAGCCCCCTTCGGGACAGGGTCTACGAGCAGTACTTC
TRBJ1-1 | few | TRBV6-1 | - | CASSEVPGIGAEAFF | TGTGCCAGCAGTGAAGTTCCGGGGATCGGGGCTGAAGCTTTCTTT
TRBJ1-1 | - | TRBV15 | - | CATSRERGSWTEAFF | TGTGCCACCAGCAGAGAGCGGGGCAGTTGGACTGAAGCTTTCTTT
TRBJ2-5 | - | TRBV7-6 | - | CASSLDAGSDRETQYF | TGTGCCAGCAGCTTAGATGCAGGGTCAGATAGAGAGACCCAGTACTTC
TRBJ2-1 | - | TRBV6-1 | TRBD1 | CASSDAGTGEYNEQFF | TGTGCCAGCAGTGACGCGGGGACAGGCGAATACAATGAGCAGTTCTTC
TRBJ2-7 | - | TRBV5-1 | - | CASSPQEGASYEQYF | TGCGCCAGCAGCCCGCAGGAGGGGGCCTCCTACGAGCAGTACTTC
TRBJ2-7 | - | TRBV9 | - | CASSPTTRSEQYF | TGTGCCAGCAGCCCAACAACTAGGAGCGAGCAGTACTTC
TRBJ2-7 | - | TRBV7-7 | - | CASSLGPGASYEQYF | TGTGCTAGCAGCTTAGGGCCTGGGGCCTCCTACGAGCAGTACTTC